These T cell receptor beta chains were read from a single sample in a study of cytomegalovirus exposure and HLA in healthy donors. TCRdb keeps only in-frame clones here, not all; method: immunoSEQ multiplex PCR. The repertoire holds 120,000 or so clones, with 70% to 85% as singletons. The specimen sequenced was PBMCs. All receptors derive from a woman in her 50s in good health and CMV-seronegative. CDR3s include the opening cysteine and the closing phenylalanine or tryptophan. D genes are given only for firm matches. Not every row has a clone size; where given, it reads once, few, many or a size class.

size	J	V	D	CDR3	DNA
NA	TRBJ1-1	TRBV27	NA	CASTGHLNTEAFF	TGTGCCAGCACGGGACATCTGAACACTGAAGCTTTCTTT
NA	TRBJ2-2	TRBV7-9	NA	CASSSGDSGELFF	TGTGCCAGCAGTTCCGGTGATTCCGGGGAGCTGTTTTTT
few	TRBJ2-1	TRBV27	NA	CASSFLNEQFF	TGTGCCAGCAGTTTCCTCAATGAGCAGTTCTTC
NA	TRBJ2-1	TRBV7-2	TRBD1	CASSLGQGAHNEQFF	TGTGCCAGCAGCTTAGGACAGGGGGCGCACAATGAGCAGTTCTTC
NA	TRBJ1-5	TRBV28	TRBD1	CASTDRGGFNQPQHF	TGTGCCAGCACCGACAGGGGAGGATTCAATCAGCCCCAGCATTTT
NA	TRBJ1-5	TRBV19	TRBD1	CASTTGGGQGDQPQHF	TGTGCCAGTACTACCGGGGGTGGGCAGGGGGATCAGCCCCAGCATTTT
NA	TRBJ2-5	TRBV11-3	TRBD1	CASSLRGDRKETQYF	TGTGCCAGCAGCTTAAGAGGGGACAGGAAAGAGACCCAGTACTTC
NA	TRBJ1-2	TRBV27	NA	CASWTASSYGYTF	TGTGCCAGCTGGACAGCCTCCTCTTATGGCTACACCTTC
NA	TRBJ2-1	TRBV4-3	NA	CASSQVGSRDNEQFF	TGCGCCAGCAGCCAAGTCGGATCCAGGGACAATGAGCAGTTCTTC
NA	TRBJ2-5	TRBV10-2	TRBD2	CASSESRTVAGARETQYF	TGCGCCAGCAGTGAGTCGAGAACCGTAGCGGGAGCCCGGGAGACCCAGTACTTC
NA	TRBJ1-2	TRBV7-9	TRBD1	CASSTLTGDHGYTF	TGTGCCAGCAGCACCCTTACAGGGGACCATGGCTACACCTTC
NA	TRBJ2-5	TRBV29-1	TRBD1	CSSSGTGDGAQYF	TGCAGCAGCTCCGGGACAGGGGATGGGGCCCAGTACTTC
NA	TRBJ1-5	TRBV28	NA	CASSSDSSNQPQHF	TGTGCCAGCAGTTCGGACAGCAGCAATCAGCCCCAGCATTTT
NA	TRBJ2-5	TRBV7-9	TRBD2	CASSPFSGGQETQYF	TGTGCCAGCAGCCCATTTTCGGGGGGCCAAGAGACCCAGTACTTC
NA	TRBJ2-1	TRBV5-4	NA	CASSRGGSATYNEQFF	TGTGCCAGCAGCAGGGGGGGTAGCGCCACATACAATGAGCAGTTCTTC
NA	TRBJ2-1	TRBV7-8	TRBD2	CASSLVLAEQFF	TGTGCCAGCAGCTTAGTACTAGCGGAGCAGTTCTTC
NA	TRBJ2-7	TRBV5-1	NA	CASSSPSTYEQYF	TGCGCCAGCAGCTCCCCTAGCACGTACGAGCAGTACTTC
NA	TRBJ2-2	TRBV7-8	TRBD2	CASSSPGLAGDTGELFF	TGTGCCAGCAGCTCCCCTGGACTAGCGGGAGACACCGGGGAGCTGTTTTTT
NA	TRBJ2-7	TRBV5-6	TRBD1	CASSLGGQVYEQYF	TGTGCCAGCAGCTTGGGGGGACAGGTCTACGAGCAGTACTTC
NA	TRBJ1-5	TRBV4-2	NA	CASSQVEGVGQPQHF	TGTGCCAGCAGCCAAGTTGAAGGGGTAGGTCAGCCCCAGCATTTT
once	TRBJ2-1	TRBV5-4	TRBD2	CASRAAGGLYNEQFF	TGTGCCAGCAGGGCGGCGGGGGGGCTCTACAATGAGCAGTTCTTC
NA	TRBJ1-1	TRBV14	NA	CASSQDWGGWTEAFF	TGTGCCAGCAGCCAAGATTGGGGAGGTTGGACTGAAGCTTTCTTT
NA	TRBJ2-2	TRBV7-9	TRBD2	CASSLGLAGANTGELFF	TGTGCCAGCAGCTTGGGACTAGCGGGGGCGAACACCGGGGAGCTGTTTTTT
NA	TRBJ2-2	TRBV9	NA	CASSVTGGNTGELFF	TGTGCCAGCAGCGTAACAGGTGGAAACACCGGGGAGCTGTTTTTT
NA	TRBJ2-1	TRBV13	TRBD2	CASSTLAGEFSNEQFF	TGTGCCAGCAGCACCCTAGCGGGAGAGTTCTCCAATGAGCAGTTCTTC
few	TRBJ2-2	TRBV7-2	TRBD2	CASSRRASGRGTGELFF	TGTGCCAGCAGCAGGCGGGCTAGCGGGAGGGGGACCGGGGAGCTGTTTTTT
NA	TRBJ2-7	TRBV28	TRBD2	CASREGLATYEQYF	TGTGCCAGCAGAGAGGGACTAGCGACCTACGAGCAGTACTTC
NA	TRBJ2-7	TRBV4-1	TRBD1	CASSQDPGGEDEQYF	TGCGCCAGCAGCCAAGATCCAGGGGGCGAGGACGAGCAGTACTTC
NA	TRBJ2-5	TRBV18	NA	CASSPSRETQYF	TGTGCCAGCTCCCCCTCCAGAGAGACCCAGTACTTC
few	TRBJ1-2	TRBV7-9	TRBD1	CASSRRQGRLGYTF	TGTGCCAGCAGCCGAAGACAGGGGAGGTTGGGCTACACCTTC
NA	TRBJ2-4	TRBV4-1	TRBD1	CASSQGTGGSKNIQYF	TGCGCCAGCAGCCAGGGGACAGGGGGGTCCAAAAACATTCAGTACTTC
NA	TRBJ2-3	TRBV4-3	TRBD1	CASSQDGRGLGITDTQYF	TGCGCCAGCAGCCAAGATGGCAGGGGGCTTGGGATCACAGATACGCAGTATTTT
NA	TRBJ1-2	TRBV10-3	NA	CAISESRASNYGYTF	TGTGCCATCAGTGAGTCCAGGGCTTCCAACTATGGCTACACCTTC
NA	TRBJ2-1	TRBV9	NA	CASSVAGASYNEQFF	TGTGCCAGCAGCGTAGCTGGGGCATCCTACAATGAGCAGTTCTTC
NA	TRBJ2-3	TRBV5-4	NA	CASSSGGTDTQYF	TGTGCCAGCAGCTCCGGGGGCACAGATACGCAGTATTTT
NA	TRBJ2-7	TRBV6-4	NA	CAGGVPYEQYF	TGTGCCGGAGGGGTTCCCTACGAGCAGTACTTC
NA	TRBJ1-1	TRBV27	NA	CASSPGVQNTEAFF	TGTGCCAGCAGCCCGGGGGTCCAAAACACTGAAGCTTTCTTT
NA	TRBJ1-3	TRBV21-1	NA	CASSTRQGVHGNTIYF	TGTGCCAGCAGCACCCGACAGGGGGTTCATGGAAACACCATATATTTT
NA	TRBJ2-4	TRBV29-1	NA	CSASIVDLRGGAKNIQYF	TGCAGCGCCTCAATCGTGGATCTCCGAGGCGGGGCCAAAAACATTCAGTACTTC
few	TRBJ1-4	TRBV7-2	NA	CASSLYQQATEKLFF	TGTGCCAGCAGCTTGTACCAACAGGCCACTGAAAAACTGTTTTTT
NA	TRBJ2-7	TRBV10-3	NA	CAIGDRQENAERYF	TGTGCCATAGGGGATCGGCAGGAGAACGCAGAGCGGTACTTC
NA	TRBJ2-1	TRBV28	TRBD1	CASSLRGQNYNEQFF	TGTGCCAGCAGTTTACGGGGACAGAACTACAATGAGCAGTTCTTC
NA	TRBJ2-5	TRBV7-2	TRBD2	CASSSAAGRKEQYF	TGTGCCAGCAGCTCGGCAGCGGGGAGGAAAGAGCAGTACTTC
NA	TRBJ1-1	TRBV7-3	NA	CASSFEMNTEAFF	TGTGCCAGCAGCTTCGAGATGAACACTGAAGCTTTCTTT
NA	TRBJ2-1	TRBV5-1	NA	CASSWESNEQFF	TGCGCCAGCAGCTGGGAGAGCAATGAGCAGTTCTTC
NA	TRBJ1-1	TRBV7-9	NA	CASARGAEAFF	TGTGCCAGCGCTCGGGGGGCCGAAGCTTTCTTT